This T cell receptor (beta chain) was identified in a study of T cell changes during pregnancy in multiple sclerosis. The ends lost 7 bases at V and 6 bases at J; junction bases unmatched: 19. Germline V CDR1 and CDR2: SQVTM, ANQGSEA. The CDR3 totals 17 residues. The table came from immunoSEQ multiplex PCR; TCRdb's copy has only in-frame clones and leaves some out. Of roughly 87,000 clones listed, 93% are singletons. The sequence was collected from a female donor in good health, enrolled as a control in a pregnancy study. This chain links TRBV29-1 with TRBJ2-3, with 10 positions matching TRBD2. The sequenced sample was peripheral blood, obtained in the third trimester of pregnancy. In DNA, the CDR3 is TGCAGCGCCAAACCCGGACTAGCGGCGAACGAAGGGGATACGCAGTATTTT. It codes for CSAKPGLAANEGDTQYF.